Below, 9 T cell receptor beta chains from the same sample are listed, as sequenced in a study of human T cells and chemical hapten exposure. TCRdb redid the calling of the 5' RACE reads with MiXCR, one entry per CDR3 protein. The data show 95,000 to 120,000 distinct CDR3 sequences, roughly 19% seen once. It was from unfractionated whole blood that total RNA was extracted. These receptors were collected from a human donor in good health.

This clonotype was detected only a few times. This sequence joins TRBV25-1 and TRBJ2-7; perhaps TRBD1 as D (6 bases). The CDR3 extends over 14 amino acids. V lost 6 bases to trimming and J lost 3 bases, with 15 bases between them. Germline assignment: CDR1 MGHDK and CDR2 SYGVNS. The CDR3 spells CASSPQPGVYEQYF. The CDR3, as DNA: TGTGCCAGCAGCCCACAGCCAGGGGTCTACGAGCAGTACTTC.

This clonotype was seen only a few times. The rearrangement links TRBV28 to TRBJ2-5; 9 bases align to TRBD2. Germline CDR1 reads MDHEN; CDR2 reads SYDVKM. After removal of 3 bases from V and 2 bases from J, the junction contained 7 bases not matched to a gene. The CDR3 contains 16 residues. The CDR3 reads CASSFRLAEKQETQYF. DNA for the CDR3: TGTGCCAGCAGTTTCCGACTAGCGGAAAAACAAGAGACCCAGTACTTC. Filled out from reference TRBV28 and TRBJ2-5, the complete variable domain reads DVKVTQSSRYLVKRTGEKVFLECVQDMDHENMFWYRQDPGLGLRLIYFSYDVKMKEKGDIPEGYSVSREKKERFSLILESASTNQTSMYLCASSFRLAEKQETQYFGPGTRLLVL.

The sample holds many counts of this clonotype. The gene calls are TRBV20-1 and TRBJ2-3; 7 nucleotides align to TRBD2. This CDR3 is 13 amino acids long. V gave up 8 bases and J gave up 8 bases; unmatched junction bases: 13. The germline V gene encodes CDR1 DFQATT and CDR2 SNEGSKA (reference sequence). The CDR3 coding sequence is TGCAGTCCCCCGGTTGCGGGAGTGGGTACGCAGTATTTT. Translated, it gives CSPPVAGVGTQYF.

The table lists this clonotype with a few counts. V is TRBV20-1 and J is TRBJ2-3; D is unresolved. Germline CDR1 is DFQATT and CDR2 is SNEGSKA (reference sequence). With 6 bases removed from V and 0 bases from J, the gap between germline ends came to 10 bases. The CDR3 contains 13 residues. The chain's CDR3 is CSAKTPSTDTQYF. The CDR3 nucleotides are TGCAGTGCGAAAACCCCGAGCACAGATACGCAGTATTTT.

The genes are TRBV9 and TRBJ1-4; D is ambiguous. V dropped 3 bases and J dropped 5 bases, with 11 bases sitting between them. CDR3 length: 14 amino acids. Germline CDR1 reads SGDLS; CDR2 reads YYNGEE. CDR3 sequence (DNA): TGTGCCAGCAGCGAATGGGGTTCCAATGAAAAACTGTTTTTT. This gives the protein CASSEWGSNEKLFF.

The chain combines TRBV20-1 with TRBJ2-1; TRBD2 agrees at 7 bases. With V trimmed by 0 bases and J by 10 bases, 12 bases remained unmatched. The CDR3 totals 15 residues. Germline loops: CDR1 DFQATT, CDR2 SNEGSKA (reference sequence). Here the CDR3 reads CSARDPGGPRLEQFF. CDR3 nucleotides: TGCAGTGCTAGAGATCCGGGAGGTCCACGTCTGGAGCAGTTCTTC.

This clonotype was detected a few times. The rearrangement uses TRBV5-4 and TRBJ2-1; TRBD2 aligns across 8 bases. Trimming took 5 bases from V and 5 from J; bases not matched to a gene: 9. Germline-derived CDR1 and CDR2 are SGHNT and YYREEE (reference sequence). The CDR3 is 15 residues long. This CDR3 reads CASRRAGALHNEQFF. CDR3 bases: TGTGCCAGCAGGCGAGCGGGAGCCCTTCACAATGAGCAGTTCTTC.

This clonotype has a handful of counts. The chain has TRBV19 and TRBJ2-5; D is undetermined. The CDR3 runs to 14 residues. Trimming left V 6 bases short and J 1 base short, with 12 bases between. Per germline, CDR1 LNHDA and CDR2 SQIVND (reference sequence). The CDR3 loop is CASRFLRTQETQYF. CDR3 nucleotide sequence: TGTGCCAGTAGGTTTCTCCGAACCCAAGAGACCCAGTACTTC.

This clonotype was found a few times. This rearrangement joins TRBV27 to TRBJ1-5, with TRBD1 as a possible D gene (6 bases). Trimming took 3 bases from V and 3 from J, leaving 9 bases between them. Germline assignment: CDR1 MNHEY and CDR2 SMNVEV (reference sequence). The CDR3 is made up of 14 amino acids. Written as DNA, the CDR3 is TGTGCCAGCAGTTTGCAGGGGAACAATCAGCCCCAGCATTTT. Translation: CASSLQGNNQPQHF.